Sequencing of this TCR beta chain was carried out in a study of CD8 T cells in Susac syndrome. Study details: When blood was drawn, patients with Susac syndrome were on intravenous immunoglobulin alone, on corticosteroids, or therapy-naive. Overall study results and limits: Clonal expansion was present among Susac CD8+ cells. This expansion reached its peak in TEMRA cells and in active patients.

The germline V and J ends were trimmed by 8 bases and 0 bases, with 3 bases remaining between them. CDR3 length equals 11 residues. Patients having Susac syndrome satisfied recently defined diagnostic criteria for definite or probable disease. Notes on this clonotype: Its target is not known.

The RNA, roughly 0.5 to 1 ug, was put through reverse transcription using random hexamers. A multiplex approach, immunoSEQ multiplex PCR, amplified TCR beta CDR3 across 54 Vbeta and 13 Jbeta. TCRdb ran MiXCR on the immunoSEQ multiplex PCR reads and lists one entry per CDR3 protein. This table holds about 85,000 distinct CDR3 sequences, 95% found once. This clonotype was obtained from a human donor with Susac syndrome. V usage is TRBV12-3 or TRBV12-4 and J usage is TRBJ2-3; D is unclear. The sequenced sample consisted of CD8+ T cells from PBMCs. In DNA, the CDR3 is TGTGCCAGCGGTAGCACAGATACGCAGTATTTT. Protein sequence: CASGSTDTQYF.